Listed below are T cell receptor beta chains from one sample, sequenced in a study of identical twins. Via MiXCR, TCRdb re-called the 5' RACE reads, giving one row per CDR3 protein. This table has around 680,000 distinct CDR3 sequences, around 8.6% appearing once. The same specimen was also included in a second study, on yellow fever vaccine responses in identical twins.

Sequenced input: PBMCs. These receptors were collected from a woman younger than 35 in good health. Both conserved end residues are part of each CDR3.

J: TRBJ2-7
V: TRBV20-1
CDR3: CSVNSYEQYF

J: TRBJ2-7
V: TRBV11-2
CDR3: CASSWALGTYEQYF

J: TRBJ2-3
V: TRBV5-5
CDR3: CASSDGTSRRTDTQYF

J: TRBJ1-4
V: TRBV5-1
CDR3: CASRPIPLGTNEKLFF

J: TRBJ1-4
V: TRBV7-2
CDR3: CASSSSPPGPNEKLFF

J: TRBJ2-1
V: TRBV5-1
CDR3: CASSSGTSGRGNEQFF

J: TRBJ2-3
V: TRBV27
CDR3: CASSRLDFGLSTDTQYF

J: TRBJ2-7
V: TRBV7-2
CDR3: CASSLEQDYEQYF

J: TRBJ2-3
V: TRBV12-3/TRBV12-4
CDR3: CASSLVGGGKDTQYF

J: TRBJ2-7
V: TRBV6-5
CDR3: CASSYSLTSGRVEQYF

J: TRBJ2-7
V: TRBV7-9
CDR3: CASSLRYTPYEQYF

J: TRBJ2-1
V: TRBV15
CDR3: CATSSSLYEQFF

J: TRBJ2-3
V: TRBV24-1
CDR3: CATSDPDPIGTDTQYF

J: TRBJ1-2
V: TRBV7-2
CDR3: CASSLAGVGYTF

J: TRBJ1-4
V: TRBV7-2
CDR3: CASSLGRVEGPGKLFF

J: TRBJ1-5
V: TRBV4-1
CDR3: CASSQLVRGEPQHF

J: TRBJ2-3
V: TRBV4-1
CDR3: CASSPGRDRRPNTQYF

J: TRBJ2-7
V: TRBV7-3
CDR3: CASSLVRSNEQYF

J: TRBJ2-1
V: TRBV7-8
CDR3: CASSLVGIADSSYNEQFF

J: TRBJ2-3
V: TRBV6-5
CDR3: CASSYSGRGGVLTDTQYF

J: TRBJ1-4
V: TRBV3-1
CDR3: CASSQESWDLRGEKLFF

J: TRBJ2-3
V: TRBV7-2
CDR3: CASSGLAGGRGTQYF

J: TRBJ2-5
V: TRBV11-1
CDR3: CASSLAGPGGYDSQETQYF

J: TRBJ2-7
V: TRBV28
CDR3: CAIGPLYEQYF

J: TRBJ2-2
V: TRBV7-6
CDR3: CASSFYRPGLGTGELFF

J: TRBJ2-6
V: TRBV27
CDR3: CASRVGAGANVLTF

J: TRBJ2-1
V: TRBV24-1
CDR3: CATSDYRSYNEQFF

J: TRBJ2-1
V: TRBV7-9
CDR3: CASSLGVLVHNEQFF

J: TRBJ2-4
V: TRBV4-3
CDR3: CASSHPGDVAKNIQYF

J: TRBJ2-7
V: TRBV7-2
CDR3: CASSLGGREQVEQYF

J: TRBJ2-5
V: TRBV15
CDR3: CATSRDGETQYF

J: TRBJ2-6
V: TRBV29-1
CDR3: CSAREWAGANVLTF

J: TRBJ2-3
V: TRBV7-9
CDR3: CASSPRGSGGDTQYF

J: TRBJ2-7
V: TRBV4-3
CDR3: CASSQDSSGSREQYF

J: TRBJ2-1
V: TRBV11-2
CDR3: CASSSRGQGVYNEQFF

J: TRBJ2-1
V: TRBV29-1
CDR3: CSVRDQGASYNEQFF

J: TRBJ2-2
V: TRBV20-1
CDR3: CSAKSGDITGELFF

J: TRBJ2-2
V: TRBV29-1
CDR3: CSGNQGTGELFF

J: TRBJ2-1
V: TRBV24-1
CDR3: CATSDPGIAGMDEQFF

J: TRBJ2-2
V: TRBV7-9
CDR3: CASSTASGTNTGELFF

J: TRBJ2-1
V: TRBV6-2/TRBV6-3
CDR3: CASSHPGNLYNEQFF

J: TRBJ2-7
V: TRBV28
CDR3: CASRVQGREQYF

J: TRBJ2-7
V: TRBV7-9
CDR3: CASSIQEQAYEQYF

J: TRBJ2-3
V: TRBV7-6
CDR3: CASSSGLGYTDTQYF

J: TRBJ1-2
V: TRBV27
CDR3: CASSLQPGHGYTF

J: TRBJ2-7
V: TRBV12-3/TRBV12-4
CDR3: CASSYWGSEQYF

J: TRBJ1-1
V: TRBV5-1
CDR3: CASSLGWDTEAFF

J: TRBJ2-7
V: TRBV25-1
CDR3: CASSGRNKVYEQYF

J: TRBJ1-5
V: TRBV12-3/TRBV12-4
CDR3: CASSLTGIRQPQHF

J: TRBJ1-1
V: TRBV7-3
CDR3: CASSLMGRGLPEAFF

J: TRBJ2-3
V: TRBV27
CDR3: CASSSTKAGGMSADTQYF

J: TRBJ2-5
V: TRBV20-1
CDR3: CSARGGRGETQYF

J: TRBJ2-7
V: TRBV20-1
CDR3: CSARDGAGGFEQYF

J: TRBJ2-3
V: TRBV27
CDR3: CASRFSPVLETSGTDTQYF

J: TRBJ2-2
V: TRBV12-3/TRBV12-4
CDR3: CASSGTSGGADPNTGELFF

J: TRBJ2-1
V: TRBV7-9
CDR3: CASSFKGGEQFF

J: TRBJ2-7
V: TRBV7-9
CDR3: CASSPGLAVSYEQYF

J: TRBJ2-3
V: TRBV15
CDR3: CATMPGQGGTDTQYF

J: TRBJ2-7
V: TRBV19
CDR3: CASSDRRSYEQYF

J: TRBJ2-3
V: TRBV6-4
CDR3: CASSETSGESTDTQYF